This T cell receptor (beta chain) was sequenced during a study of T cell responses to AZD1222 COVID-19 vaccine. Findings and caveats of the study: White British people made up most donors, females outnumbered males, and clonal diversity was possibly underestimated. Repertoires were collected only later (after the peak T cell response had occurred).

Comments on this clone: Its antigen is as yet unknown.

The protocol was immunoSEQ multiplex PCR, while the TCRdb copy is restricted to in-frame clones and leaves out a portion. The repertoire holds 200,000 to 250,000 clones, with 90% to 95% as singletons. The source is an adult who received the MenACWY meningococcal vaccine as a control. This material consisted of peripheral blood, taken 28 days after the second dose of the MenACWY control vaccine.

In DNA form, the CDR3 reads TGTGCCACTCTTACGAGGGGGCCGGTAGAGACCCAGTACTTC. Protein product: CATLTRGPVETQYF. The chain uses TRBV7-2 and TRBJ2-5, with 7 positions matching TRBD1. Germline V gene lookup returns CDR1 SGHTA and CDR2 FQGNSA. The CDR3 length is 14 residues. With 10 bases clipped from V and 4 bases from J, the junction kept 12 bases outside the gene matches.